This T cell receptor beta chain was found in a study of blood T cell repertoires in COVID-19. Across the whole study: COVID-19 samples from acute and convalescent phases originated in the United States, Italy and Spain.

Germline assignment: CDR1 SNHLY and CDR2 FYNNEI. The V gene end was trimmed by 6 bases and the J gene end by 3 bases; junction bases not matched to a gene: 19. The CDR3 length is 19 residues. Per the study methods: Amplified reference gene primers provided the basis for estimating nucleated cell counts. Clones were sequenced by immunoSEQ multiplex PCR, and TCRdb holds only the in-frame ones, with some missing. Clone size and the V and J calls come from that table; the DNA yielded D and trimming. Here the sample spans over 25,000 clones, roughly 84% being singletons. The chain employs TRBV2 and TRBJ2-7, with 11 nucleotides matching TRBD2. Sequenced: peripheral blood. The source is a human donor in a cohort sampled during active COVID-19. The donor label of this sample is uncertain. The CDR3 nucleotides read TGTGCCAGCAGCTTCCACAAGCTAGCGGGGGGCTCCTTAAGCTACGAGCAGTACTTC. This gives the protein CASSFHKLAGGSLSYEQYF.